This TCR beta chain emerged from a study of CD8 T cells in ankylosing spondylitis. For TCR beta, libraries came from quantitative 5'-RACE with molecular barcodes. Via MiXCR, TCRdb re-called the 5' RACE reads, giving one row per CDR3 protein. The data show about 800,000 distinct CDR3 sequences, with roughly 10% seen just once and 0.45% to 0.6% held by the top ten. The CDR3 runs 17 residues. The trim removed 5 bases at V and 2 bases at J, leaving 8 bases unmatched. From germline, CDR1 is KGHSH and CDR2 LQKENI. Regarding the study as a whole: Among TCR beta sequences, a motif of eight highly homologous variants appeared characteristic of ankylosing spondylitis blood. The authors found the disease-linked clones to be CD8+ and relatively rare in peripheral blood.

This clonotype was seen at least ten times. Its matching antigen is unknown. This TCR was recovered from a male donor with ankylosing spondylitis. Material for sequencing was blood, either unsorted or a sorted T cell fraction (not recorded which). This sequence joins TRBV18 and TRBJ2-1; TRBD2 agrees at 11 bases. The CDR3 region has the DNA TGTGCCAGCTCAGGGGGCGCGGGACTAGCGGCCTACAATGAGCAGTTCTTC. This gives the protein CASSGGAGLAAYNEQFF.